A selection of T cell receptor beta chains follows, all from one sample in a study of monozygotic twins with inflammatory bowel disease. TCRdb re-called the 5' RACE reads and catalogs CDR3 proteins one per entry, DNA excluded. Its table records roughly 150,000 distinct CDR3 sequences. Sequencing was performed on blood. The receptors come from a human donor with ulcerative colitis or Crohn's disease, or a healthy co-twin of an affected twin (not recorded which). Each CDR3 is given with its conserved first and last residue. Each record gives: J gene, V gene, CDR3 protein.

TRBJ2-1,TRBV6-1,CASSERAGGGNNEQFF
TRBJ1-2,TRBV7-2,CASSLTGAPGYTF
TRBJ2-3,TRBV7-2,CASSLAPGLADPSTDTQYF
TRBJ2-4,TRBV6-5,CASSSGRENIQYF
TRBJ2-1,TRBV6-5,CASRLYNEQFF
TRBJ2-7,TRBV24-1,CATSTGREQYF
TRBJ1-3,TRBV10-2,CASSEDAWERNTIYF
TRBJ2-7,TRBV13,CASSLGASSGPYEQYF
TRBJ2-1,TRBV6-1,CASSEMVGRRLYNEQFF
TRBJ1-2,TRBV6-2/TRBV6-3,CASSPGGYGATGYTF
TRBJ2-6,TRBV28,CASDRTGGYTYSGANVLTF
TRBJ2-2,TRBV27,CASSRGDRVNTGELFF
TRBJ2-1,TRBV3-1,CASSQGSSIEQFF
TRBJ2-3,TRBV27,CASKGYRDRDTDTQYF
TRBJ2-7,TRBV5-5,CASSLEVISYEQYF
TRBJ1-1,TRBV28,CASSLIFEDRGSNTEAFF
TRBJ1-1,TRBV12-3/TRBV12-4,CASSILPGQGTEAFF
TRBJ2-5,TRBV7-2,CASSLEASRRKETQYF
TRBJ2-1,TRBV7-3,CASSIAGAGGGYEQFF
TRBJ2-2,TRBV12-3/TRBV12-4,CASSSSTGHTGELFF
TRBJ1-4,TRBV27,CASRITRDNLEKLFF
TRBJ2-7,TRBV20-1,CSAHTLGGTLGEQYF
TRBJ2-3,TRBV6-2/TRBV6-3,CASSYSLSGGPLWNTDTQYF